The present TCR beta chain was sequenced within a study of blood T cell repertoires in COVID-19. The table lists this clone with a few counts. The CDR3 length is 16 residues. V lost 3 bases and J lost 4, with 18 bases in between. CDR1 is LNHDA, CDR2 SQIVND, per germline (reference sequence). Authors' methods: Reference gene primer amplification yielded estimated nucleated cell counts. Some clones are missing from TCRdb's copy, which holds only in-frame ones; the method was immunoSEQ multiplex PCR. The DNA gave D and trimming, while V, J and clone size come from that table. The sample consists of 150,000 to 200,000 clones, around 82% of them appearing once.

This clonotype was sampled from an elderly man with COVID-19, enrolled during active disease. Sequenced material: peripheral blood. The chain combines TRBV19 with TRBJ1-1; D is perhaps TRBD1 (5 bases). CDR3 protein: CASSIRAGAVFTEAFF. In nucleotides, the CDR3 is TGTGCCAGTAGTATTCGAGCTGGGGCCGTGTTCACTGAAGCTTTCTTT.